Described below is a single T cell receptor beta chain sequence and its context. This CDR3 is also generated by other DNA sequences in the sample. This sample was included in a study of blood T cell repertoires in COVID-19. The overall study: Samples came from the United States, Italy and Spain, spanning acute and convalescent COVID-19.

Original handling: Counts of nucleated cells, estimated from reference gene primer amplification, were obtained. The repertoire was sequenced with immunoSEQ multiplex PCR; TCRdb's copy has only in-frame clones and lacks some. That table supplies the V and J calls and clone size; D and trimming were determined from the DNA. The table has fewer than 200,000 clones, more than 70% seen once; the top ten hold around 2.5%. Sequencing was carried out using peripheral blood. The clonotype was recovered from a man in his forties or fifties with active or convalescent COVID-19.

In nucleotides, the CDR3 is TGTGCCAGCAGTTTCGGTGAGACCCAGTACTTC. This gives the protein CASSFGETQYF. The rearrangement links TRBV12-3 or TRBV12-4 to TRBJ2-5, with D hard to call. The CDR3 runs to 11 residues. V lost 3 bases and J lost 5, with 4 bases in between.